This paragraph reports one TCR beta chain. What it binds is not known. This sample was taken from a study of T cells in Graves' hyperthyroidism and ophthalmopathy. Study conclusions and caveats: Model predictions of ophthalmopathy came a median around 6.5 months before onset.

Patients aged 18 to 65 had newly diagnosed hyperthyroidism that had lasted under 2 months. Patients having uncontrolled infection, another autoimmune disease, pregnancy or lactation were not included. Sampled blood dates from first hyperthyroidism diagnosis, and it precedes any ophthalmopathy symptoms. TCR beta CDR3 region amplification was performed from RNA transcripts. A set of HTBI primers served as the primers for a first-round RT-PCR of the TCR CDR3. A single record per CDR3 protein comes from TCRdb applying MiXCR to the multiplex PCR reads. The sample records under 400,000 distinct CDR3 sequences, approximately 14% being singletons. Per the germline V gene, CDR1 is SQVTM and CDR2 is ANQGSEA. The V and J ends lost 0 bases and 5 bases, in that order; junction bases with no gene match: 9. The length of the CDR3 is 15 residues.

The sequenced sample consisted of blood. This receptor was obtained from a woman between 18 and 30 years old with Graves' hyperthyroidism that later progressed to Graves' ophthalmopathy. V gene TRBV29-1 combines with J gene TRBJ2-5, with 7 bases identical to TRBD1. The CDR3 protein is CSVEETAEGAETQYF. The CDR3 coding sequence is TGCAGCGTTGAAGAAACGGCAGAGGGGGCGGAGACCCAGTACTTC.